This T cell receptor beta chain was sequenced for a study of vaccination and CD4 T cells after COVID-19. This CDR3 has 15 amino acids. J was trimmed by 7 bases and V by 1 base; bases with no gene match: 4. Germline CDR1 is SGHTA and CDR2 is FQGNSA. An Oncomine TCR Beta short-read assay was used to sequence the DNA from cultured CD4+ T cells. TCRdb reanalysed the PCR reads using MiXCR and keeps one entry per CDR3 protein. The repertoire has roughly 13,000 distinct CDR3 sequences, about 50% of them found once; the top ten carry over 10%. This clonotype was counted once. The antigen remains unidentified. The treatment is: approximately 9-day PBMC culture with coronavirus spike peptide pools or control peptides (ViraFEST assay). Cultures of PBMCs, around 2 million per well, were set up with roughly 11 IU/ml IL-2 and around 9.9 ug/ml peptide pools. General study findings and limits: The analysis of convalescent patients involved relatively few individuals and lacked early post-infection timepoints.

Material for sequencing was CD4+ T cells from blood, cultured in vitro. The receptor was isolated from a human donor who had recovered from COVID-19. V usage is TRBV7-2 and J usage is TRBJ1-6; 7 nucleotides align to TRBD1. Here the CDR3 DNA reads TGTGCCAGCAGCTTAGGGGTAGGGGGCAATTCACCCCTCCACTTT. It is translated as CASSLGVGGNSPLHF.